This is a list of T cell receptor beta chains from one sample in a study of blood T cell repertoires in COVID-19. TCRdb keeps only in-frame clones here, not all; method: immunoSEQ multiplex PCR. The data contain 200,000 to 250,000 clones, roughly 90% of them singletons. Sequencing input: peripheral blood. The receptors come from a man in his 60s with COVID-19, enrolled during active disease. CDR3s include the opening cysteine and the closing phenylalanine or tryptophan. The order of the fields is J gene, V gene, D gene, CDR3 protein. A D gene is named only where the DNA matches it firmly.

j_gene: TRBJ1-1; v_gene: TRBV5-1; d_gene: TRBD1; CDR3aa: CASSSILDRANMNTEAFF
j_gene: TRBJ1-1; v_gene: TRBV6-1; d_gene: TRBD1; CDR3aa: CASSGDRGRGTNTEAFF
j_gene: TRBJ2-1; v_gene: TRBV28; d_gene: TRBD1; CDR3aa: CASSLSGTGSYNEQFF
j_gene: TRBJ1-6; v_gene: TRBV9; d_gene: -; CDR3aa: CASSVGNLRNSPLHF
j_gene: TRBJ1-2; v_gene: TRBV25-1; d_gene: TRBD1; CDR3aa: CASRAWGQGAPSYTF
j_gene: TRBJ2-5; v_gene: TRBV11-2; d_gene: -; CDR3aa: CASSVGIRRRQETQYF
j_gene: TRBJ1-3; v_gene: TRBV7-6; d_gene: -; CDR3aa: CASSLGSGPGGTIYF
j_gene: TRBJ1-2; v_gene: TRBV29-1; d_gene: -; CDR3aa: CSVQTGGYTF
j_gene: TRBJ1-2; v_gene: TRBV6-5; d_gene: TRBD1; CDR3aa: CASRNGDRGIYGYTF
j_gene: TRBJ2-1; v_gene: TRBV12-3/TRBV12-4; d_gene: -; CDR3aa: CASSFLDSEQFF
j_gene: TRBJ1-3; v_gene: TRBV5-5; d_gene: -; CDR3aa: CASSLPGSGNTIYF
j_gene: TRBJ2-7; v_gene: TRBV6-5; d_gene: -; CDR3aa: CASVSSGVGEQYF
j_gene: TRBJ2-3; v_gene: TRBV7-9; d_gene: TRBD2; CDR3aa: CASRRLAGGGDTDTQYF
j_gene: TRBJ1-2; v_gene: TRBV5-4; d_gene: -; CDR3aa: CASSLERRDGYTF
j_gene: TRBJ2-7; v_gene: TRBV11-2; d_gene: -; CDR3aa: CASADSAAEQYF
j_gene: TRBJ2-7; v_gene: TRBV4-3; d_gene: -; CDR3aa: CASSQEGRVHEQYF
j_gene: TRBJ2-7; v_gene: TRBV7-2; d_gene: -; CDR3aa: CASSFPLRQQEEQYF
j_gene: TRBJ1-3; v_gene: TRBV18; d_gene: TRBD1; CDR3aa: CASSSDRANSGNTIYF
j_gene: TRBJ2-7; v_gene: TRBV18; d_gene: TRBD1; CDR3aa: CASSPRDSYEQYF
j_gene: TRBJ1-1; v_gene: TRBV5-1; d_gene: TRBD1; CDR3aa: CASSQGQGGRAEAFF
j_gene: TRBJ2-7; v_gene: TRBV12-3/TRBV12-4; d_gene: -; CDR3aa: CASSLRGSYEQYF
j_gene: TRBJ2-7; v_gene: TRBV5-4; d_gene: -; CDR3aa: CASSLDRGRYEQYF
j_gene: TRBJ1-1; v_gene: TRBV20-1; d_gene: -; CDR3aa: CSASHLEKNTEAFF
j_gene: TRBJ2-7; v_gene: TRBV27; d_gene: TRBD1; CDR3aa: CATQIGTGSYEQYF
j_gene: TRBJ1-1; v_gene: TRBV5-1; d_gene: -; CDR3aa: CASSLAPTGVYTEAFF
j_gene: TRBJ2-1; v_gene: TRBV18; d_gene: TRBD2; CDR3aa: CASSTRTSGGYNEQFF
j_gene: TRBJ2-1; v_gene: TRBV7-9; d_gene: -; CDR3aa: CASSSPTMTGSNEQFF
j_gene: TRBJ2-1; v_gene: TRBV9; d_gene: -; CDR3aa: CASSVRDLHNEQFF
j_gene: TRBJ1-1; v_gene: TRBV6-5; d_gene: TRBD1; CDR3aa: CASSYQQGGTEAFF
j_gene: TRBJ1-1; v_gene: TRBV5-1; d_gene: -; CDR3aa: CASSFVGQQNTEAFF
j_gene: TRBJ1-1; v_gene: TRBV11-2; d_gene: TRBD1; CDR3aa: CASSLQGFIREAFF
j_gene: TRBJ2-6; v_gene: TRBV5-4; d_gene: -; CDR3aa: CASKRDSISGANVLTF
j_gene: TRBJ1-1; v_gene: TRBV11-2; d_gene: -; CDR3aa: CASSLAGGRSTEAFF
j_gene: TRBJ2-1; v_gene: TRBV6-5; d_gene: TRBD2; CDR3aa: CASRGTSGLNEQFF
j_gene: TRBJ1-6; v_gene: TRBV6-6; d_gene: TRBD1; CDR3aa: CASRLPSDRGSPLHF
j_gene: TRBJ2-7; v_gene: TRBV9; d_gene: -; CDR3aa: CASSPPGRGTYEQYF
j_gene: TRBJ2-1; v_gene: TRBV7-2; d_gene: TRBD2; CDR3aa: CASSMAAGTSPPNEQFF
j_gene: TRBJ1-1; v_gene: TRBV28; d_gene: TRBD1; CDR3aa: CASSPGQGGTEAFF
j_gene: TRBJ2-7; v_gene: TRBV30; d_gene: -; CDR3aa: CAWSANLGGVEQYF
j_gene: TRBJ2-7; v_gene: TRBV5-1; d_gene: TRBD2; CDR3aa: CASSPEGGRASYEQYF
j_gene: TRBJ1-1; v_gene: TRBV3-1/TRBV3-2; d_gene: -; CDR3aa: CASSNRAGGTEAFF
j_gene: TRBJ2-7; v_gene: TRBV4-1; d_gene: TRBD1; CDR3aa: CASSQGVQGATTYEQYF
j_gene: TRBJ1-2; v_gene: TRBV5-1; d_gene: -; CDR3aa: CASSFSGGTSYGYTF
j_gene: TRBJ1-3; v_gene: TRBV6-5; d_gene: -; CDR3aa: CASSSPLGGLGNTIYF
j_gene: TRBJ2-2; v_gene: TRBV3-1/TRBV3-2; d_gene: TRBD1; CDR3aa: CASSQPPGTGTPTGELFF
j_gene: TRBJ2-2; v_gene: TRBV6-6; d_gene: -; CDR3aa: CASSSRAGNTGELFF
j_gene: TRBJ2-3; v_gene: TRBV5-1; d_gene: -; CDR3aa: CASSLATGGISTDTQYF
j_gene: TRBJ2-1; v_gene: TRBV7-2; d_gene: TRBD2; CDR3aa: CASSVRLAGTINEQFF
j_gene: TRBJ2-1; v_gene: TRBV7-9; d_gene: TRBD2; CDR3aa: CASSPGLAGEQFF
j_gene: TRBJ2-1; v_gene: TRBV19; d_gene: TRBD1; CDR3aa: CASSIPGGPYNEQFF
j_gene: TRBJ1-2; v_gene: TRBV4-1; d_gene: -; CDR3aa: CASSQDGQAPNYGYTF
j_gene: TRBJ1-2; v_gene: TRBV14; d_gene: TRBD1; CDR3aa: CASSPGGYGYTF
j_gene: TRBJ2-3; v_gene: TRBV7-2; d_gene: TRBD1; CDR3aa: CASSFGTGVLTDTQYF